Shown below are 9 T cell receptor beta chains from a single sample sequenced in a study of radiotherapy plus CTLA-4 blockade in lung cancer. The repertoire was sequenced with immunoSEQ multiplex PCR; TCRdb's copy has only in-frame clones and lacks some. Of around 100,000 clones detected, roughly 80% appear once; the ten largest clones hold about 3.5%. Sequences were derived from peripheral blood, sampled from a patient treated with radiotherapy plus ipilimumab. The receptor source for this set is a human donor with non-small cell lung cancer that progressed on radiotherapy plus ipilimumab. Some clones in this sample may be carry-over from other donors' samples.

The chain carries TRBV19 and TRBJ2-2; D not certain. Germline loops: CDR1 LNHDA, CDR2 SQIVND (reference sequence). Deletions cut 4 bases from V and 5 bases from J, with 8 bases between. The CDR3 runs 13 residues. CDR3 nucleotide sequence: TGTGCCAGTAGTACACAAAAAACCGGGGAGCTGTTTTTT. Translation gives CASSTQKTGELFF.

In nucleotides, the CDR3 is TGCGCCAGCAGCCAAGTTTTCAGGAACACTGAAGCTTTCTTT. Amino acid sequence: CASSQVFRNTEAFF. The chain employs TRBV4-3 and TRBJ1-1, with no clear D. The CDR3 extends over 14 amino acids. Germline V gene data show CDR1 as LGHNA and CDR2 as YSLEER. With 1 base removed from V and 1 base from J, the gap between germline ends came to 7 bases.

The chain joins TRBV7-2 to TRBJ1-2, with a weak D call TRBD1 (6 bases). Between the trimmed V and J ends, which lost 5 bases and 8 bases, there was a span of 24 bases. Germline loops: CDR1 SGHTA, CDR2 FQGNSA. The CDR3 consists of 16 residues. The CDR3 is CASSPTGTPILGGYTF. The CDR3 DNA follows: TGTGCCAGCAGCCCAACCGGGACACCCATATTGGGAGGCTACACCTTC.

This chain connects TRBV2 to TRBJ1-6; D may be TRBD1 (5 bases). Trimming left V 7 bases short and J 7 bases short, with 11 bases between. The CDR3 runs to 13 residues. Per the germline V gene, CDR1 is SNHLY and CDR2 is FYNNEI. The CDR3 reads CASTGEGNSPLHF. CDR3 nucleotides: TGTGCCAGCACGGGGGAAGGAAATTCACCCCTCCACTTT.

The rearrangement joins TRBV5-1 to TRBJ1-2; D unresolved. Germline CDR1 reads SGHRS; CDR2 reads YFSETQ. The CDR3 sequence is 15 residues long. V shed 0 bases and J shed 4 bases, with 13 bases lying between them. The chain's CDR3 is CASSLESEGFYGYTF. Here the CDR3 DNA reads TGCGCCAGCAGCTTGGAATCGGAGGGATTCTATGGCTACACCTTC.

The chain recombines TRBV4-3 with TRBJ2-2; D ambiguous. Trimming left V 4 bases short and J 2 bases short, with 8 bases between. From germline, CDR1 is LGHNA and CDR2 YSLEER. CDR3 length: 14 amino acids. CDR3 DNA sequence: TGCGCCAGCAGCCGGGGAATTAACACCGGGGAGCTGTTTTTT. Encoded protein: CASSRGINTGELFF.

This CDR3 reads CASSLAASVRTEAFF. In nucleotides, the CDR3 is TGTGCCAGCAGCTTGGCCGCATCCGTCCGCACTGAAGCTTTCTTT. V usage is TRBV5-4 and J usage is TRBJ1-1; unclear D gene. Germline V gene lookup returns CDR1 SGHNT and CDR2 YYREEE (reference sequence). The CDR3 has 15 residues. V was clipped by 0 bases and J by 4 bases, with 13 bases between them.

The rearrangement uses TRBV7-2 and TRBJ2-1; 8 nucleotides match TRBD2. This CDR3 region has 15 residues. The trim removed 6 bases at V and 3 bases at J, leaving 7 bases unmatched. The germline CDR1 and CDR2 sequences are SGHTA and FQGNSA. CDR3 residues: CASSHRGGNYNEQFF. The CDR3 DNA sequence: TGTGCCAGCAGTCATCGGGGGGGCAACTACAATGAGCAGTTCTTC.

This clone is a singleton in its sample. V gene TRBV12-2 combines with J gene TRBJ2-7; the table names TRBD2, a call not compared with the DNA. TRBV12-2 is given as a pseudogene. This CDR3 spans 16 amino acids. For the CDR3, the DNA is TGTGCAAGTCGCTACCCAAGCGACGGGATTACCTACGAGCAGTACTTC. It translates to CASRYPSDGITYEQYF.